These 10 T cell receptor beta chains originate from one sample sequenced in a study of brain T cells in children with intractable seizures. Only in-frame clones appear in the TCRdb table, and some are missing; sequencing was by immunoSEQ multiplex PCR. The sample yields around 80,000 clones, approximately 90% seen once. The specimen was peripheral blood, collected at surgery. The source is a girl under 10 years old with Rasmussen encephalitis and intractable seizures.

The chain joins TRBV7-3 to TRBJ2-7, with TRBD1 matching over 9 bases. The V segment lost 4 bases and the J segment 3 bases; nucleotides outside the gene matches: 7. The germline V gene encodes CDR1 SGHTA and CDR2 FQGTGA. The CDR3 is made up of 15 amino acids. This chain's CDR3 is CASSSRTGVIYEQYF. The CDR3, as DNA: TGTGCCAGCAGCTCCCGGACAGGGGTAATCTACGAGCAGTACTTC.

This CDR3 reads CASTPRGARRTFF. The CDR3, as DNA: TGTGCCAGCACCCCGCGGGGGGCGCGCAGGACTTTCTTT. The chain employs TRBV2 and TRBJ1-1, with D perhaps TRBD1 (6 bases). Between the trimmed V and J ends, which lost 7 bases and 12 bases, there was a span of 21 bases. The CDR3 consists of 13 residues. CDR1 and CDR2 from the germline V gene are SNHLY and FYNNEI.

The chain recombines TRBV28 with TRBJ1-6; D is possibly TRBD1 (6 bases). Germline-derived CDR1 and CDR2 are MDHEN and SYDVKM. CDR3 length: 16 residues. V lost 6 bases, J lost 7 bases, and 19 bases lay in between. The CDR3 region is CASSGPGGAGNSPLHF. The CDR3 DNA sequence: TGTGCCAGCAGCGGCCCTGGGGGCGCGGGGAATTCACCCCTCCACTTT.

This rearrangement joins TRBV27 to TRBJ1-1; a possible D gene is TRBD1 (5 bases). Trimming took 2 bases from V and 4 from J, leaving 8 bases between them. Germline CDR1 reads MNHEY; CDR2 reads SMNVEV (reference sequence). There are 13 residues in the CDR3. The CDR3 DNA reads as TGTGCCAGCAGTTTACAGGGTAGCACTGAAGCTTTCTTT. As protein: CASSLQGSTEAFF.

The rearrangement links TRBV10-3 to TRBJ2-2; 9 bases fit TRBD1. The CDR3 loop spans 15 amino acids. V trimming: 3 bases; J trimming: 2 bases; junction bases outside the gene matches: 1. Germline CDR1 ENHRY, CDR2 SYGVKD. In DNA form, the CDR3 reads TGTGCCATCAGTGAAACAGGGGGCAACACCGGGGAGCTGTTTTTT. This gives the protein CAISETGGNTGELFF.

The V call is TRBV6-5, the J call TRBJ1-5; a weak D match, TRBD1 (5 bases). Germline-derived CDR1 and CDR2 are MNHEY and SVGAGI. Deletions cut 6 bases from V and 6 bases from J, with 15 bases between. The CDR3 totals 14 residues. CDR3 bases: TGTGCCAGCAGAGGGAGAGGGGTTGGTCAGCCCCAGCATTTT. It specifies CASRGRGVGQPQHF.

The rearrangement joins TRBV12-3 or TRBV12-4 to TRBJ2-1; a possible D gene is TRBD2 (6 bases). The CDR3 contains 13 residues. Trimming removed 5 bases from V and 6 bases from J, with 11 bases in between. CDR3 in DNA: TGTGCCAGCAGTCCAGGACTACCCAATGAGCAGTTCTTC. It yields the protein CASSPGLPNEQFF.

The J gene is TRBJ2-3, the V gene TRBV19; 8 nucleotides align to TRBD2. In germline, CDR1 is LNHDA, CDR2 SQIVND (reference sequence). The CDR3 consists of 14 residues. Germline trimming cut 9 bases from V and 5 bases from J; bases unmatched to any gene: 10. The CDR3 region is CASGRSGSQDTQYF. The DNA of the CDR3 is TGTGCCAGCGGGCGGAGCGGGAGTCAAGATACGCAGTATTTT.

The V call is TRBV6-1, the J call TRBJ2-7; D is uncertain. CDR1 and CDR2 from the germline V gene are MNHNS and SASEGT. The CDR3 loop spans 15 amino acids. V shed 0 bases and J shed 3 bases, with 12 bases lying between them. The CDR3 bases are TGTGCCAGCAGTGAAGCGCCCGGCGGCAGCTACGAGCAGTACTTC. It is translated as CASSEAPGGSYEQYF.

V usage is TRBV29-1 and J usage is TRBJ1-1; D possibly corresponds to TRBD1 (6 bases). In germline, CDR1 is SQVTM, CDR2 ANQGSEA. Trimming pared 7 bases from V and 1 base from J, leaving 16 bases between. This CDR3 spans 14 amino acids. The CDR3 region is CSENSGQENTEAFF. The CDR3 nucleotides are TGCAGCGAAAATTCGGGACAAGAGAACACTGAAGCTTTCTTT.